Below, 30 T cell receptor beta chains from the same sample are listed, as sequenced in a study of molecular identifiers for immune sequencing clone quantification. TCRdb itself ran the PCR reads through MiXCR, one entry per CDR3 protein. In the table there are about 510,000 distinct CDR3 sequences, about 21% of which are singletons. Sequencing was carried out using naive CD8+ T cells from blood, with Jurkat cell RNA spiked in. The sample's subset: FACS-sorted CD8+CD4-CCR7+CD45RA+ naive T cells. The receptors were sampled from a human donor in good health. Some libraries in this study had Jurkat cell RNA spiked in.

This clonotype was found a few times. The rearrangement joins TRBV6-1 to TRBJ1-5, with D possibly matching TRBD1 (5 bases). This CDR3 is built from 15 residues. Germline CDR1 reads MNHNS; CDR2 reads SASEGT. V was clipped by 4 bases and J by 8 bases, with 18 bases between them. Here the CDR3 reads CASSVAPQGTKPQHF. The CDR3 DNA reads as TGTGCCAGCAGTGTGGCCCCTCAGGGTACGAAGCCCCAGCATTTT.

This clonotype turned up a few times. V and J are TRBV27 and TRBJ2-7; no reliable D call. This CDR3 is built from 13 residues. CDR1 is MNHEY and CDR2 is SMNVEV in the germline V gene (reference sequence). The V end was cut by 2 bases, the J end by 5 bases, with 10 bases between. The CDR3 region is CASSLKFLDEQYF. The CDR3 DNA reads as TGTGCCAGCAGTTTAAAGTTTTTGGACGAGCAGTACTTC.

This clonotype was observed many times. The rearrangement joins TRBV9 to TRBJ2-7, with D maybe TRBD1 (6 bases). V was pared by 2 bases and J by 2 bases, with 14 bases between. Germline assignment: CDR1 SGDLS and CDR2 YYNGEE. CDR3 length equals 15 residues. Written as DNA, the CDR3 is TGTGCCAGCAGCGTCGCCGGGACAACCGCCTACGAGCAGTACTTC. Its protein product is CASSVAGTTAYEQYF.

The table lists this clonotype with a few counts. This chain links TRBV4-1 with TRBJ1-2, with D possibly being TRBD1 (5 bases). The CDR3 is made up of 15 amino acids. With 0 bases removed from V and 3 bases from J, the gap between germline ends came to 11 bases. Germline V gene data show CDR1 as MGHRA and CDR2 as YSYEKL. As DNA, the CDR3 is TGCGCCAGCAGCCAAGATATTGTCAGGGACTATGGCTACACCTTC. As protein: CASSQDIVRDYGYTF.

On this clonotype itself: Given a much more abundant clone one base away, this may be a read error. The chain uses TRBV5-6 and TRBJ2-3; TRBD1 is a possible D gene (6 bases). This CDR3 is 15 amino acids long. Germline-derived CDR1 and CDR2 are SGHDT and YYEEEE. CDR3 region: CASSWGHYSTDTRYF. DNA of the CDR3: TGTGCCAGCAGCTGGGGACACTATAGCACAGATACGCGGTATTTT.

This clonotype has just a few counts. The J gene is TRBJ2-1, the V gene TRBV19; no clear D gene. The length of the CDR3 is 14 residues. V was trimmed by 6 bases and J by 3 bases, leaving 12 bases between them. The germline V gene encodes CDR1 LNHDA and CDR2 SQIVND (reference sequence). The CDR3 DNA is TGTGCCAGTAGCGACTTAGGTCTCTACAATGAGCAGTTCTTC. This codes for CASSDLGLYNEQFF.

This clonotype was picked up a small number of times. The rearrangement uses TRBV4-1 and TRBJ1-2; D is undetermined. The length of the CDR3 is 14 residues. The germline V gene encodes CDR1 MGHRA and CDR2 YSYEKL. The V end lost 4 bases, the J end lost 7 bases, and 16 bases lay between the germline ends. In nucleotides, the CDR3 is TGCGCCAGCAGCCCTAAGGGCGCCTTCTGTGGCTACACCTTC. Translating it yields CASSPKGAFCGYTF.

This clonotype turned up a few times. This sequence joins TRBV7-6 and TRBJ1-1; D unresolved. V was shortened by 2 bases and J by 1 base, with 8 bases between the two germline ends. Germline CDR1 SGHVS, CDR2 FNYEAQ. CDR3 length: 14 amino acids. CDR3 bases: TGTGCCAGCAGCTTAATGCCAGGGAACACTGAAGCTTTCTTT. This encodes CASSLMPGNTEAFF.

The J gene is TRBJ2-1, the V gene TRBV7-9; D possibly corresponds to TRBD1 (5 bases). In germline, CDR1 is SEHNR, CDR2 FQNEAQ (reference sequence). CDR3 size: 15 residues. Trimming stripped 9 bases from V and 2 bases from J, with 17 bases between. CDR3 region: CASRGPYGAYNEQFF. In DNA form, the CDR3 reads TGTGCCAGTAGGGGCCCATATGGGGCCTACAATGAGCAGTTCTTC.

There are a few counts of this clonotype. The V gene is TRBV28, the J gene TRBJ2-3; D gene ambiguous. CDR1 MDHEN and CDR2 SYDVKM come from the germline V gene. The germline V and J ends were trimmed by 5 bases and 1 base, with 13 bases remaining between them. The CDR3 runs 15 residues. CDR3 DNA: TGTGCCAGCAGTCGCCGACTTAGTGGCACAGATACGCAGTATTTT. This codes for CASSRRLSGTDTQYF.

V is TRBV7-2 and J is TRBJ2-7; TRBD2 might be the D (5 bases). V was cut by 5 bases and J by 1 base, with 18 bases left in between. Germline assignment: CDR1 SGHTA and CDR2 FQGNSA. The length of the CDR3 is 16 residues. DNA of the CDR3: TGTGCCAGCAGCCCTCCCAGCGGAGCCTCATCCTACGAGCAGTACTTC. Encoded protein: CASSPPSGASSYEQYF.

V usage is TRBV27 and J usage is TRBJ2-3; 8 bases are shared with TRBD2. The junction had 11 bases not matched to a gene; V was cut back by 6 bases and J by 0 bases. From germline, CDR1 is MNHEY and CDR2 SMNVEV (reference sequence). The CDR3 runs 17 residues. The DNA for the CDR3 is TGTGCCAGCAGCCCCTGGACTAGCATGGCTAGCACAGATACGCAGTATTTT. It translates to CASSPWTSMASTDTQYF.

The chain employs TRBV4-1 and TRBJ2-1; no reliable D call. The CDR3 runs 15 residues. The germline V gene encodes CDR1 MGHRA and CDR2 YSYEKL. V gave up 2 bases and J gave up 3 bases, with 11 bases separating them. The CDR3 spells CASSQPSSYYNEQFF. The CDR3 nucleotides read TGCGCCAGCAGCCAACCGAGCAGTTACTACAATGAGCAGTTCTTC.

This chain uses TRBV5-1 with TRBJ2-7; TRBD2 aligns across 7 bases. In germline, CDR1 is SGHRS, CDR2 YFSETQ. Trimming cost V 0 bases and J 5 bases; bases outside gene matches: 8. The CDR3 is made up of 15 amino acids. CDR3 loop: CASSLVVGGVDEQYF. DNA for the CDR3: TGCGCCAGCAGCTTGGTAGTGGGAGGGGTCGACGAGCAGTACTTC.

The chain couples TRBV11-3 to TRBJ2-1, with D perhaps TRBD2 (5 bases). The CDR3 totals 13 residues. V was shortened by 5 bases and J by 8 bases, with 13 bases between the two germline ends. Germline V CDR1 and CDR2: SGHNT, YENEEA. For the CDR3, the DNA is TGTGCCAGCAGCCCTGCTGGAGGCGATGAGCAGTTCTTC. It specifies CASSPAGGDEQFF.

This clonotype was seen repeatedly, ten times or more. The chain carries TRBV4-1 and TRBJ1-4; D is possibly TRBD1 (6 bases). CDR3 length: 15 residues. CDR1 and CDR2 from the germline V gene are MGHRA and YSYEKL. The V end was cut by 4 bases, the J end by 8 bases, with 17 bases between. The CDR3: CASSPPNRDREKLFF. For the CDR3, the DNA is TGCGCCAGCAGCCCCCCGAACAGGGATCGAGAAAAACTGTTTTTT.

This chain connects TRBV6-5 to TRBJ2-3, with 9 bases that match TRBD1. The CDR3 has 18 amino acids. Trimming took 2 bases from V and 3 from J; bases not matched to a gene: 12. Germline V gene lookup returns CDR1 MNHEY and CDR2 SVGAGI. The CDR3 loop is CASSYLTGGMVGTDTQYF. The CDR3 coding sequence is TGTGCCAGCAGTTACCTGACAGGGGGGATGGTTGGGACAGATACGCAGTATTTT.

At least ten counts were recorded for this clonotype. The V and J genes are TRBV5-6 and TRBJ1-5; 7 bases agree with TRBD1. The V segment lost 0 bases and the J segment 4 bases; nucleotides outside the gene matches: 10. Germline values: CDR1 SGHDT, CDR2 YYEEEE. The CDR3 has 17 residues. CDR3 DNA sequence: TGTGCCAGCAGCTTGGCGCCCGGGACAGAAGAGAATCAGCCCCAGCATTTT. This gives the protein CASSLAPGTEENQPQHF.

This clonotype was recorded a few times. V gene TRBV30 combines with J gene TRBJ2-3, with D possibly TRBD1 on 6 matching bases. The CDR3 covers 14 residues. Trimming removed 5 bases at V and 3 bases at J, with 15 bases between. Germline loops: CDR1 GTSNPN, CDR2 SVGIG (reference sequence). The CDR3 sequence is CAWGGTEATDTQYF. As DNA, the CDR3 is TGTGCCTGGGGGGGCACAGAGGCTACAGATACGCAGTATTTT.

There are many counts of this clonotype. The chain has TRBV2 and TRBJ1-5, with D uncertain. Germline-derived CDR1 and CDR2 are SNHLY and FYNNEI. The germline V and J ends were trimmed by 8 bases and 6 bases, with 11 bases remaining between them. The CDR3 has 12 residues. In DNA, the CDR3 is TGTGCCAGCGGAGTTCCAGCTCAGCCCCAGCATTTT. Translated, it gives CASGVPAQPQHF.

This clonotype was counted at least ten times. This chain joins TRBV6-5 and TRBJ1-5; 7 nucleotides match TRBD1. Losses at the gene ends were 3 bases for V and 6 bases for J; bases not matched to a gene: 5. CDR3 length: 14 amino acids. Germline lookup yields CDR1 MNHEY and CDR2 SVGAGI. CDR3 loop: CASSYSGGGQPQHF. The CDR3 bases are TGTGCCAGCAGTTATTCAGGGGGAGGTCAGCCCCAGCATTTT.

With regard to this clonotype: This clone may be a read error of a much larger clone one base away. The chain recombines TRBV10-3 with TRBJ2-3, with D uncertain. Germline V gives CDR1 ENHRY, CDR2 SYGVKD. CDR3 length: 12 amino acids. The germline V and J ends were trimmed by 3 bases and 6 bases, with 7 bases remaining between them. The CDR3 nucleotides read TGTGCCATCAGTGAAGATGCGGATACGCAGTATTTT. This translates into CAISEDADTQYF.

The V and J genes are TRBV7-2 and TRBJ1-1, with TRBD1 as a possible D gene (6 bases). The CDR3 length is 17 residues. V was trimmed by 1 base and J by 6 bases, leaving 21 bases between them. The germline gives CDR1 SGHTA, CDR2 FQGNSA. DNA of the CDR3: TGTGCCAGCAGCTTAGATAAGTGGGGACCGGGGGGCTCTGAAGCTTTCTTT. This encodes CASSLDKWGPGGSEAFF.

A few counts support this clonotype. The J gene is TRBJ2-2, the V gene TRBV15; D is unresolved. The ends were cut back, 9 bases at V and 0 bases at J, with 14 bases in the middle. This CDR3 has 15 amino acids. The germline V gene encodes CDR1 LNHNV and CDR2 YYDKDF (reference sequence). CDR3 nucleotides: TGTGCCACTGTCGTGGGTGACGCGAACACCGGGGAGCTGTTTTTT. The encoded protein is CATVVGDANTGELFF.

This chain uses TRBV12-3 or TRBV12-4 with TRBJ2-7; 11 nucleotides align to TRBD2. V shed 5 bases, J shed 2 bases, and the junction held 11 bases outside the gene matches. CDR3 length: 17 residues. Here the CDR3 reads CASSPLGGSGGAYEQYF. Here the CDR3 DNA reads TGTGCCAGCAGTCCCCTTGGCGGTAGCGGGGGGGCCTACGAGCAGTACTTC.

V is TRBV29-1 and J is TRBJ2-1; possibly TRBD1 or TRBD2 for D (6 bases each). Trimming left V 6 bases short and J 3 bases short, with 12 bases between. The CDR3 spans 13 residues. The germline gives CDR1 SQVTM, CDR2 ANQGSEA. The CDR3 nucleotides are TGCAGCGTGGGGGCTAGCGACTACAATGAGCAGTTCTTC. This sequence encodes CSVGASDYNEQFF.

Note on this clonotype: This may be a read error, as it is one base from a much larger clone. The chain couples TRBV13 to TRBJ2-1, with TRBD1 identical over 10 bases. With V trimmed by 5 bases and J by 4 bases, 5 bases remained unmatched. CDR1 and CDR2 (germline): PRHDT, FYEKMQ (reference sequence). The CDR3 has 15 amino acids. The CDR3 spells CASSPRTGGYNEQFF. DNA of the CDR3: TGTGCCAGCAGCCCCCGGACAGGGGGTTACAATGAGCAGTTCTTC.

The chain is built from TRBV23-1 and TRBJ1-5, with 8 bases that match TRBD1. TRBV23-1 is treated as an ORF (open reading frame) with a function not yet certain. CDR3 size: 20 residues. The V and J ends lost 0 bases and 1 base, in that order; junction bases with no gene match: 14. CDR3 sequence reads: CASSQSGGVPQGASNQPQHF. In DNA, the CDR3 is TGCGCCAGCAGTCAATCGGGGGGTGTACCGCAGGGGGCGAGCAATCAGCCCCAGCATTTT.

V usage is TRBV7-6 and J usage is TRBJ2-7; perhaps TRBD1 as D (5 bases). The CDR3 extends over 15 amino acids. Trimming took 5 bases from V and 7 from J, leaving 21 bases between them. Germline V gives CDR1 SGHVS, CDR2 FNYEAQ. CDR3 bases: TGTGCCAGCAGCCTCAGAATCGCAGGGAAGGAGGAGCAGTACTTC. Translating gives CASSLRIAGKEEQYF.

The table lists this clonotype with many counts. CDR3 in amino acids: CANTPGVLGTDTQYF. The CDR3 bases are TGTGCCAACACCCCGGGGGTCTTAGGCACAGATACGCAGTATTTT. The chain is built from TRBV28 and TRBJ2-3; maybe TRBD2 (6 bases). In germline, CDR1 is MDHEN, CDR2 SYDVKM. The CDR3 has 15 residues. Trimming removed 10 bases from V and 1 base from J, with 18 bases in between.